Shown below are 20 T cell receptor beta chains from a single sample sequenced in a study of early T cells in non-severe SARS-CoV-2 infection. TCRdb re-called the 5' RACE reads through MiXCR, storing one row per CDR3 protein. Of about 19,000 distinct CDR3 sequences detected, 4.2% appear once; the ten largest clones hold 7.2%. Specimen: whole blood. These receptor sequences come from an adult who was a healthcare worker with PCR-confirmed SARS-CoV-2 infection or an uninfected control (not recorded which).

This clonotype occurred many times. The V and J genes are TRBV20-1 and TRBJ2-7; TRBD1 might be the D (5 bases). Germline V lookup: CDR1 DFQATT, CDR2 SNEGSKA (reference sequence). The CDR3 is 13 residues long. Trimming took 3 bases from V and 2 from J, leaving 11 bases between them. CDR3 residues: CSASSGLTYEQYF. CDR3 nucleotides: TGCAGTGCTAGCTCAGGGCTGACCTACGAGCAGTACTTC.

In its sample, this clonotype was seen many times. The chain has TRBV20-1 and TRBJ2-2, with 8 bases fitting TRBD2. V was clipped by 1 base and J by 5 bases; unmatched bases: 9. CDR3 length: 16 residues. CDR1 is DFQATT and CDR2 is SNEGSKA in the germline V gene (reference sequence). The CDR3 loop is CSARAPLAGSTGELFF. In DNA form, the CDR3 reads TGCAGTGCTAGAGCCCCGCTAGCGGGCTCGACCGGGGAGCTGTTTTTT.

The rearrangement uses TRBV20-1 and TRBJ1-2; D not resolved. The CDR3 length is 13 residues. Germline lookup yields CDR1 DFQATT and CDR2 SNEGSKA (reference sequence). The V end lost 6 bases, the J end lost 0 bases, and 11 bases lay between the germline ends. The CDR3 sequence: CSAGRTTNYGYTF. In DNA, the CDR3 is TGCAGTGCCGGACGGACTACTAACTATGGCTACACCTTC.

Many counts were recorded for this clonotype. The chain joins TRBV20-1 to TRBJ1-1; maybe TRBD1 (5 bases). Trimming took 0 bases from V and 5 from J, leaving 19 bases between them. Germline CDR1 is DFQATT and CDR2 is SNEGSKA (reference sequence). This CDR3 is built from 16 residues. This chain's CDR3 is CSARDALIGGRTEAFF. Written as DNA, the CDR3 is TGCAGTGCTAGAGATGCCCTTATCGGGGGTCGGACTGAAGCTTTCTTT.

This clonotype was picked up many times. The CDR3 region has the DNA TGTGCCAGCAGCCCTTCTAGCATGAACACTGAAGCTTTCTTT. Its translation is CASSPSSMNTEAFF. The J gene is TRBJ1-1, the V gene TRBV7-7, with D unresolved. Germline V gene lookup returns CDR1 SSHAT and CDR2 FNYEAQ (reference sequence). The CDR3 extends over 14 amino acids. Between the trimmed V and J ends, which lost 5 bases and 0 bases, there was a span of 10 bases.

This clonotype was counted ten times or more. V is TRBV3-1 and J is TRBJ2-7, with D possibly being TRBD1 (5 bases). The CDR3 has 15 amino acids. V was shortened by 1 base and J by 3 bases, with 13 bases between the two germline ends. Germline V gene lookup returns CDR1 LGHDT and CDR2 YNNKEL (reference sequence). The CDR3 spells CASSQVPQGNYEQYF. For the CDR3, the DNA is TGTGCCAGCAGCCAAGTCCCCCAGGGCAACTACGAGCAGTACTTC.

This clonotype was recorded at least ten times. This chain uses TRBV5-5 with TRBJ2-7; D gene uncertain. Germline values: CDR1 SGHKS, CDR2 YYEKEE (reference sequence). The CDR3 has 16 amino acids. V lost 0 bases and J lost 4, with 17 bases in between. CDR3 coding DNA: TGTGCCAGCAGCTTGGTTTGGTCTGGGGAAAGATACGAGCAGTACTTC. This translates into CASSLVWSGERYEQYF. The complete variable domain, with remaining parts taken from reference TRBV5-5 and TRBJ2-7, reads DAGVTQSPTHLIKTRGQQVTLRCSPISGHKSVSWYQQVLGQGPQFIFQYYEKEERGRGNFPDRFSARQFPNYSSELNVNALLLGDSALYLCASSLVWSGERYEQYFGPGTRLTVT.

This clonotype was seen more than once but under ten times. The rearrangement joins TRBV2 to TRBJ1-1; TRBD1 matches at 9 bases. The germline V gene encodes CDR1 SNHLY and CDR2 FYNNEI. There are 16 residues in the CDR3. V dropped 2 bases and J dropped 0; count of bases not matched to a gene: 4. The CDR3 sequence is CASSELQGALNTEAFF. The CDR3 nucleotides read TGTGCCAGCAGTGAACTACAGGGGGCCTTGAACACTGAAGCTTTCTTT. Variable domain in full (rest from reference TRBV2 and TRBJ1-1): EPEVTQTPSHQVTQMGQEVILRCVPISNHLYFYWYRQILGQKVEFLVSFYNNEISEKSEIFDDQFSVERPDGSNFTLKIRSTKLEDSAMYFCASSELQGALNTEAFFGQGTRLTVV.

There are many counts of this clonotype. V and J are TRBV2 and TRBJ2-3; D uncertain. The germline V gene encodes CDR1 SNHLY and CDR2 FYNNEI. V gave up 6 bases and J gave up 2 bases, with 12 bases separating them. The CDR3 extends over 14 amino acids. The CDR3 DNA reads as TGTGCCAGCAGATTTACACAGACCACAGATACGCAGTATTTT. This codes for CASRFTQTTDTQYF. Variable domain in full (rest from reference TRBV2 and TRBJ2-3): EPEVTQTPSHQVTQMGQEVILRCVPISNHLYFYWYRQILGQKVEFLVSFYNNEISEKSEIFDDQFSVERPDGSNFTLKIRSTKLEDSAMYFCASRFTQTTDTQYFGPGTRLTVL.

The CDR3 nucleotides read TGTGCCAGCAACAACAGGGGGCAAGAGACCCAGTACTTC. Its translation is CASNNRGQETQYF. The chain carries TRBV6-6 and TRBJ2-5, with TRBD1 matching over 8 bases. The germline gives CDR1 MNHNY, CDR2 SVGAGI (reference sequence). The CDR3 is made up of 13 amino acids. The junction had 3 bases not matched to a gene; V was cut back by 7 bases and J by 2 bases.

In its sample, this clonotype was seen many times. The gene calls are TRBV5-6 and TRBJ1-2, with D possibly being TRBD1 (6 bases). The CDR3 sequence is 14 residues long. V lost 4 bases and J lost 6, with 16 bases in between. Germline CDR1 reads SGHDT; CDR2 reads YYEEEE. CDR3 protein: CASSREQGRDGYTF. The DNA of the CDR3 is TGTGCCAGCAGCCGGGAGCAGGGGAGGGATGGCTACACCTTC.

This rearrangement joins TRBV20-1 to TRBJ2-3; TRBD2 aligns across 7 bases. Germline V gene data show CDR1 as DFQATT and CDR2 as SNEGSKA (reference sequence). Trimming removed 6 bases from V and 9 bases from J; junction bases left unmatched: 12. This CDR3 is 13 amino acids long. The CDR3 region has the DNA TGCAGTGCCACTGACTTTGGCGGGGGAACGCAGTATTTT. This translates into CSATDFGGGTQYF.

Turning to this clonotype: The junction differs from germline at one of its ends, possibly a read error. The chain couples TRBV5-1 to TRBJ1-4; D may be TRBD1 (5 bases). Germline V gene sequence: CDR1 SGHRS, CDR2 YFSETQ. The CDR3 totals 15 residues. The CDR3 DNA reads as TGCGTCAGCAGCTTGGACGGGCAGGGATTCGAAAAACTGTTTTTT. Encoded protein: CVSSLDGQGFEKLFF.

This clonotype came up many times. The CDR3 spells CASSPRTGVNTEAFF. CDR3 coding DNA: TGTGCCAGCAGCCCCCGGACAGGGGTGAACACTGAAGCTTTCTTT. The chain carries TRBV11-1 and TRBJ1-1; 9 bases map to TRBD1. CDR3 length: 15 residues. J gave up 0 bases and V 5 bases, and 4 bases lay outside the gene matches. CDR1 and CDR2 (germline): SGHAT, FQDESV (reference sequence).

This clonotype was recorded many times. This chain connects TRBV29-1 to TRBJ2-1; D not resolved. The CDR3 spans 12 residues. Germline V gene sequence: CDR1 SQVTM, CDR2 ANQGSEA. V was clipped by 7 bases and J by 9 bases, with 16 bases between them. The CDR3 DNA follows: TGCAGCGCACCCGGACCTGGTTTTGAGCAGTTCTTC. This codes for CSAPGPGFEQFF.

This clonotype showed up many times. J is TRBJ2-3 and V is TRBV6-6; TRBD2 agrees at 9 bases. The junction had 3 bases not matched to a gene; V was cut back by 2 bases and J by 6 bases. Germline assignment: CDR1 MNHNY and CDR2 SVGAGI (reference sequence). This CDR3 spans 14 amino acids. This CDR3 is CASSYAGGEDTQYF. CDR3 nucleotides: TGTGCCAGCAGTTACGCGGGGGGGGAGGATACGCAGTATTTT.

This clonotype was found many times. The V and J genes are TRBV6-2 or TRBV6-3 and TRBJ2-1; D ambiguous. CDR1 MNHEY and CDR2 SVGEGT come from the germline V gene. The CDR3 totals 11 residues. Trimming stripped 4 bases from V and 6 bases from J, with 4 bases between. CDR3 nucleotides: TGTGCCAGCAGTTTCATCAATGAGCAGTTCTTC. Translating gives CASSFINEQFF.

This clonotype was recorded at least ten times. The chain links TRBV30 to TRBJ1-1; D is possibly TRBD1 (5 bases). The V end lost 4 bases, the J end lost 2 bases, and 17 bases lay between the germline ends. The CDR3 covers 15 residues. CDR1 GTSNPN and CDR2 SVGIG come from the germline V gene (reference sequence). The CDR3 sequence is CAWTIQNRQNTEAFF. CDR3 DNA: TGTGCCTGGACTATACAAAACAGGCAAAACACTGAAGCTTTCTTT.

The V call is TRBV25-1, the J call TRBJ2-3; TRBD1 might be the D (5 bases). CDR3 length: 14 amino acids. V gave up 5 bases and J gave up 4 bases, with 13 bases separating them. In germline, CDR1 is MGHDK, CDR2 SYGVNS. CDR3 nucleotide sequence: TGTGCCAGCAGTTGGGGCTCGGGTTCAGATACGCAGTATTTT. This codes for CASSWGSGSDTQYF. Full variable domain (outside the CDR3, taken from reference TRBV25-1 and TRBJ2-3): EADIYQTPRYLVIGTGKKITLECSQTMGHDKMYWYQQDPGMELHLIHYSYGVNSTEKGDLSSESTVSRIRTEHFPLTLESARPSHTSQYLCASSWGSGSDTQYFGPGTRLTVL.

The sample holds a few counts of this clonotype. The rearrangement uses TRBV2 and TRBJ2-5; 14 bases line up with TRBD2. Germline V gene lookup returns CDR1 SNHLY and CDR2 FYNNEI. The CDR3 is 15 residues long. Trimming took 4 bases from V and 7 from J; bases not matched to a gene: 5. The CDR3 region has the DNA TGTGCCAGCAGTGGGACTAGCGGGGGGCCGGGGACCCAGTACTTC. Protein: CASSGTSGGPGTQYF.